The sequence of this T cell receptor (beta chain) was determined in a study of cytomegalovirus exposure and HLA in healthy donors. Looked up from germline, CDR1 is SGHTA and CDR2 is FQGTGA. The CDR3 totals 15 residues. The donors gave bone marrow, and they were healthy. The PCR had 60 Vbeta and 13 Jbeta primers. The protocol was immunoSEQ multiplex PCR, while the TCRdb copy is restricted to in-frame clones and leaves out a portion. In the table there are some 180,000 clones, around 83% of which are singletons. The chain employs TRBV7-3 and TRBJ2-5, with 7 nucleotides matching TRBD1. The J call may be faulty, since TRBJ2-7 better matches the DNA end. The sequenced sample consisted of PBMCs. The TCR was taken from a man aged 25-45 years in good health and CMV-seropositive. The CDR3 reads CASSLRQGEDYEQYF. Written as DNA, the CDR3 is TGTGCCAGCAGCTTACGGCAGGGGGAAGACTACGAGCAGTACTTC.